These 20 T cell receptor beta chains were all obtained from the same sample, sequenced in a study of T cell clusters in autoimmune cytopenias (dated by TCRdb to between 2017 and 2020). Data came from an Illumina MiSeq. TRB rearrangements were amplified by multiplex PCR using a touch-down protocol with TRB-A and TRB-B primer pools mixed in one tube. TCRdb reprocessed the sequencing reads and holds a single record per CDR3 protein sequence, with no DNA. This sample's table has entries for 5,500 to 6,000 distinct CDR3 sequences. About 3% of the sample rests with the top ten. For each sample, TRB amplification used 200 to 300 ng of peripheral blood genomic DNA, equal to approximately 37,500 genome equivalents. This same sample was also taken into another study, of T cell repertoires in aging, cancer and after chemotherapy.

The sample taken for sequencing was peripheral blood. The receptors here all came from a human donor in good health.

Its frequency marks this clonotype as medium-sized. The gene calls are TRBV6-5 and TRBJ2-3; TCRdb selects TRBD1, and the lack of DNA leaves this call unchecked. The CDR3 covers 14 residues. Germline CDR1 reads MNHEY; CDR2 reads SVGAGI. The CDR3 is CASSLGGIGDTQYF.

The chain couples TRBV7-9 to TRBJ2-1. Germline values: CDR1 SEHNR, CDR2 FQNEAQ (reference sequence). The CDR3 totals 15 residues. CDR3 region: CASSPRDSSYNEQFF. The entire variable domain, with the rest obtained from reference TRBV7-9 and TRBJ2-1, is as follows: DTGVSQNPRHKITKRGQNVTFRCDPISEHNRLYWYRQTLGQGPEFLTYFQNEAQLEKSRLLSDRFSAERPKGSFSTLEIQRTEQGDSAMYLCASSPRDSSYNEQFFGPGTRLTVL.

This clonotype shows up as medium-sized (0.01 to 0.1%) by frequency. This sequence joins TRBV27 and TRBJ2-1; TCRdb picks TRBD2, but there is no DNA to check that call. CDR1 is MNHEY and CDR2 is SMNVEV in the germline V gene (reference sequence). This CDR3 region has 15 residues. The CDR3 sequence is CASSILAGGLNEQFF.

Measured by frequency, this clonotype is medium-sized (0.01 to 0.1%). The chain employs TRBV5-6 and TRBJ1-2; TCRdb proposes TRBD1, but this gene call is untestable without DNA. Germline V gene data show CDR1 as SGHDT and CDR2 as YYEEEE. CDR3 length: 16 residues. The CDR3: CASSPTGTATNYGYTF.

The chain employs TRBV19 and TRBJ2-1; the TRBD1 assignment by TCRdb is unverifiable without DNA. CDR1 is LNHDA, CDR2 SQIVND, per germline (reference sequence). CDR3 length: 14 amino acids. CDR3 sequence reads: CASSIQTTDYEQFF.

This chain connects TRBV7-9 to TRBJ2-2; TCRdb proposes TRBD1, but this gene call is untestable without DNA. Germline CDR1 is SEHNR and CDR2 is FQNEAQ (reference sequence). CDR3 size: 14 residues. CDR3 in amino acids: CASSPTGFPGELFF.

V gene TRBV24-1 combines with J gene TRBJ2-3; TCRdb's D call, TRBD1, is unchecked because there is no DNA. The CDR3 runs 15 residues. Germline V gene sequence: CDR1 KGHDR, CDR2 SFDVKD. The CDR3 is CAAEAGTKSTDTQYF.

The chain couples TRBV12-3 or TRBV12-4 to TRBJ2-6; TCRdb's D call of TRBD1 is untestable without DNA. This CDR3 contains 16 residues. CDR3 loop: CASSPGQGAGANVLTF.

By frequency, this clonotype registers medium-sized. V is TRBV6-5 and J is TRBJ2-1; the D gene TCRdb calls, TRBD2, cannot be checked with no DNA. The CDR3 consists of 15 residues. Germline V gene data show CDR1 as MNHEY and CDR2 as SVGAGI. The CDR3 region is CASRTTSGTYNEQFF.

The chain employs TRBV27 and TRBJ2-3; no DNA is available, so the TRBD1 call from TCRdb remains unchecked. The CDR3 totals 17 residues. The germline V gene has CDR1 MNHEY and CDR2 SMNVEV (reference sequence). The CDR3 reads CASRFQRQGAGTDTQYF.

This chain links TRBV27 with TRBJ1-2; TCRdb proposes TRBD1, but this gene call is untestable without DNA. This CDR3 has 13 residues. Germline assignment: CDR1 MNHEY and CDR2 SMNVEV (reference sequence). The CDR3 spells CASSLDRAYGYTF.

The V call is TRBV6-1, the J call TRBJ1-5; TCRdb selects TRBD1, and the lack of DNA leaves this call unchecked. The CDR3 is made up of 16 amino acids. Germline assignment: CDR1 MNHNS and CDR2 SASEGT. CDR3 residues: CASSGRDRGRNQPQHF.

V usage is TRBV10-1 and J usage is TRBJ2-3; the D gene TCRdb calls, TRBD1, cannot be checked with no DNA. Germline loops: CDR1 WNHNN, CDR2 SYGVQD (reference sequence). This CDR3 has 16 amino acids. The CDR3 loop reads CASSPLRSGSTDTQYF.

By frequency, this clonotype registers medium-sized. V gene TRBV6-1 combines with J gene TRBJ1-5; absent DNA, TCRdb's TRBD1 call cannot be checked. This CDR3 contains 16 residues. Germline V gene data show CDR1 as MNHNS and CDR2 as SASEGT. CDR3 protein: CASSVPIRGGNQPQHF.

The J gene is TRBJ2-7, the V gene TRBV7-4; the TCRdb call, TRBD2, lacks DNA for checking. Germline V gene data show CDR1 as SGHVT and CDR2 as SQSDAQ. This CDR3 comprises 15 residues. The CDR3 here is CASRRVGGTYDEQYF.

This sequence joins TRBV27 and TRBJ2-2. The germline V gene encodes CDR1 MNHEY and CDR2 SMNVEV (reference sequence). This CDR3 is 13 amino acids long. The CDR3 loop is CASSFYNTGELFF.

The chain links TRBV6-2 or TRBV6-3 to TRBJ2-1; with no DNA, the TCRdb D assignment of TRBD2 cannot be verified. Germline V gene lookup returns CDR1 MNHEY and CDR2 SVGEGT. The CDR3 covers 17 residues. The CDR3 here is CASSYPLLAGRDNEQFF.

Frequency places this clonotype as medium-sized. The chain uses TRBV6-1 and TRBJ1-4; TCRdb selects TRBD1, and the lack of DNA leaves this call unchecked. The CDR3 sequence is 14 residues long. The germline V gene has CDR1 MNHNS and CDR2 SASEGT. CDR3: CASSEAPRAEKLFF.

By frequency, this clonotype registers medium-sized. The chain employs TRBV6-1 and TRBJ1-2; TCRdb picks TRBD1, but there is no DNA to check that call. The germline CDR1 and CDR2 sequences are MNHNS and SASEGT. The CDR3 spans 14 residues. The CDR3 spells CASSDLGGAYGYTF.

By frequency, this clonotype registers medium-sized. The chain combines TRBV30 with TRBJ2-5. Germline values: CDR1 GTSNPN, CDR2 SVGIG (reference sequence). The CDR3 runs 11 residues. CDR3: CACTLMKTQYF.